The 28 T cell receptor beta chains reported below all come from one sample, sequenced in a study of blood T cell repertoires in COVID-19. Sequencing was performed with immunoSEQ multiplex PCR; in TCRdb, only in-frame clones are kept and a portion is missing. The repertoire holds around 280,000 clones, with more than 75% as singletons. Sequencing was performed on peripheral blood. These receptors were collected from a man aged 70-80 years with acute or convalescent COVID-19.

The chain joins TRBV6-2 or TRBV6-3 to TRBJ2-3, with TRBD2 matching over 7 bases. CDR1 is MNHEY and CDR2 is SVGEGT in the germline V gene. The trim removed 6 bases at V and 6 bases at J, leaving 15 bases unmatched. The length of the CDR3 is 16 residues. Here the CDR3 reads CASSPGWAGEGDTQYF. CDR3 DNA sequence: TGTGCCAGCAGCCCCGGTTGGGCGGGAGAGGGGGATACGCAGTATTTT.

The CDR3 loop reads CASSSDRVGTSGELFF. DNA of the CDR3: TGCGCCAGCAGCTCGGACAGGGTCGGAACAAGCGGGGAGCTGTTTTTT. This chain joins TRBV5-1 and TRBJ2-2; 8 bases are shared with TRBD1. Germline-derived CDR1 and CDR2 are SGHRS and YFSETQ. The J segment lost 7 bases and the V segment lost 3 bases, leaving 11 bases of the junction unmatched. The CDR3 contains 16 residues.

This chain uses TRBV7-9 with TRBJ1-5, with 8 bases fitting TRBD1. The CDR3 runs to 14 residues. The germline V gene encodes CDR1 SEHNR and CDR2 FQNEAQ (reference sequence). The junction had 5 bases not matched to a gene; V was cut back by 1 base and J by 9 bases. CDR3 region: CASSLGQGATPQHF. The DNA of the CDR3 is TGTGCCAGCAGCTTAGGCCAGGGGGCTACGCCCCAGCATTTT. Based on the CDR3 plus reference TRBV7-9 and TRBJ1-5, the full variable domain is DTGVSQNPRHKITKRGQNVTFRCDPISEHNRLYWYRQTLGQGPEFLTYFQNEAQLEKSRLLSDRFSAERPKGSFSTLEIQRTEQGDSAMYLCASSLGQGATPQHFGDGTRLSIL.

The CDR3 sequence: CASSADRWYNEQFF. The CDR3 DNA is TGTGCCAGCAGCGCCGACAGGTGGTACAATGAGCAGTTCTTC. The chain uses TRBV5-4 and TRBJ2-1; D possibly corresponds to TRBD1 (6 bases). From germline, CDR1 is SGHNT and CDR2 YYREEE (reference sequence). CDR3 length equals 14 residues. V was clipped by 4 bases and J by 4 bases, with 12 bases between them.

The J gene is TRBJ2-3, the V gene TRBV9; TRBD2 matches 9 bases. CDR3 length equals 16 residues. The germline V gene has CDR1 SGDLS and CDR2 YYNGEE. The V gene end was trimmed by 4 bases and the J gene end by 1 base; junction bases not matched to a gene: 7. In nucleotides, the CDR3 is TGTGCCAGCAGCCTCAAGTGGACTAGCGGCACAGATACGCAGTATTTT. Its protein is CASSLKWTSGTDTQYF.

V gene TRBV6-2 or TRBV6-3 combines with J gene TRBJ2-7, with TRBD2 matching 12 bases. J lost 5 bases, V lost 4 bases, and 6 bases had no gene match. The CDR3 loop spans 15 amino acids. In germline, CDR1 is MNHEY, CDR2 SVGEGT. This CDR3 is CASSCLAGGPNEQYF. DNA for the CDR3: TGTGCCAGCAGTTGCCTAGCGGGGGGGCCGAACGAGCAGTACTTC.

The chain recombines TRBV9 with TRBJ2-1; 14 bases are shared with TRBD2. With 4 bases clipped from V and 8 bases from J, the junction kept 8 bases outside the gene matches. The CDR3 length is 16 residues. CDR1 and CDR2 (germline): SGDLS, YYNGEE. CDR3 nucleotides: TGTGCCAGCAGCCTGACTAGCGGGAGGGCCGGGGATGAGCAGTTCTTC. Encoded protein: CASSLTSGRAGDEQFF.

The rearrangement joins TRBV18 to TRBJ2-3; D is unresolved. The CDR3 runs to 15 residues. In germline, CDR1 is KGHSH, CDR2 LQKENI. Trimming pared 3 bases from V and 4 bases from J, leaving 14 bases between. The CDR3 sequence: CASSPGRNTADTQYF. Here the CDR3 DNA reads TGTGCCAGCTCACCGGGCCGGAATACTGCAGATACGCAGTATTTT.

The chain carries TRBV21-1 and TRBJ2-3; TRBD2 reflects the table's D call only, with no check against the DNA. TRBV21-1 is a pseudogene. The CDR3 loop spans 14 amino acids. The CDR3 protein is CASSSSRRLGTQYF. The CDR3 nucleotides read TGTGCCAGCAGCTCGTCTAGGAGGCTGGGTACGCAGTATTTT.

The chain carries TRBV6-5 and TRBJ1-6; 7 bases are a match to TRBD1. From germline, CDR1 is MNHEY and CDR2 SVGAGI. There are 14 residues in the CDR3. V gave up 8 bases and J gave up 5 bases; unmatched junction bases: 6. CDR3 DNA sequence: TGTGCCAGCGGGCGGGGACAGCATAATTCACCCCTCCACTTT. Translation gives CASGRGQHNSPLHF.

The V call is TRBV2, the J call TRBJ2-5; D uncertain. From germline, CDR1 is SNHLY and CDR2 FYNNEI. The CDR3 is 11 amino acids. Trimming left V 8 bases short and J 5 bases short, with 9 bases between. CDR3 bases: TGTGCCAGCGGAGCGTGGGAGACCCAGTACTTC. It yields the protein CASGAWETQYF.

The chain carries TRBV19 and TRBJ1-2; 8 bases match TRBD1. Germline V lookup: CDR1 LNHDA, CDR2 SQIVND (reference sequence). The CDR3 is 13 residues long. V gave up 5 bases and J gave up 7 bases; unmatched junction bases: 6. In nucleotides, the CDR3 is TGTGCCAGTAGTGACAGGGGTCGAGTTGGCTACACCTTC. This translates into CASSDRGRVGYTF. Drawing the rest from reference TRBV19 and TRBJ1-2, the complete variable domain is DGGITQSPKYLFRKEGQNVTLSCEQNLNHDAMYWYRQDPGQGLRLIYYSQIVNDFQKGDIAEGYSVSREKKESFPLTVTSAQKNPTAFYLCASSDRGRVGYTFGSGTRLTVV.

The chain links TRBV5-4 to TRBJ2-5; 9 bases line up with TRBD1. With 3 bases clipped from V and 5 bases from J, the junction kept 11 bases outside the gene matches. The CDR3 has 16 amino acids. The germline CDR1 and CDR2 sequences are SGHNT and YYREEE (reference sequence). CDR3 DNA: TGTGCCAGCAGCTCGGACAGGGGCCGCTCAACTGAGACCCAGTACTTC. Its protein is CASSSDRGRSTETQYF.

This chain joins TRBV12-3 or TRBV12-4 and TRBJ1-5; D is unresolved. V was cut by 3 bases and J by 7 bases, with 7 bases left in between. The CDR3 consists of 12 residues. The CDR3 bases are TGTGCCAGCAGTTTCTCTGGCCAGCCCCAGCATTTT. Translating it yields CASSFSGQPQHF.

CDR3 sequence: CASSPTSGQQETQYF. The CDR3 region has the DNA TGTGCCAGCAGCCCTACTTCGGGACAGCAAGAGACCCAGTACTTC. V is TRBV5-4 and J is TRBJ2-5; 7 bases are shared with TRBD1. The ends lost 4 bases at V and 2 bases at J; junction bases unmatched: 8. This CDR3 region has 15 residues. The germline V gene encodes CDR1 SGHNT and CDR2 YYREEE (reference sequence). Full variable domain (rest looked up from reference TRBV5-4 and TRBJ2-5): ETGVTQSPTHLIKTRGQQVTLRCSSQSGHNTVSWYQQALGQGPQFIFQYYREEENGRGNFPPRFSGLQFPNYSSELNVNALELDDSALYLCASSPTSGQQETQYFGPGTRLLVL.

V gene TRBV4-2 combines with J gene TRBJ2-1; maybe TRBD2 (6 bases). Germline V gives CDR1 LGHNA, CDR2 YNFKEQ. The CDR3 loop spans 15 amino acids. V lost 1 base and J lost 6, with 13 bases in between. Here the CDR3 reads CASSQAGTGFNEQFF. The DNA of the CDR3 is TGTGCCAGCAGCCAAGCCGGGACTGGCTTCAATGAGCAGTTCTTC.

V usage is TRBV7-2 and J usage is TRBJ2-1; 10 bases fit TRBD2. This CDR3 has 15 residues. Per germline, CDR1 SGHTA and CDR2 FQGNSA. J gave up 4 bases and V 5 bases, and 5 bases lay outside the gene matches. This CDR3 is CASSPRTSGYNEQFF. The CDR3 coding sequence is TGTGCCAGCAGCCCGCGGACTAGCGGATACAATGAGCAGTTCTTC.

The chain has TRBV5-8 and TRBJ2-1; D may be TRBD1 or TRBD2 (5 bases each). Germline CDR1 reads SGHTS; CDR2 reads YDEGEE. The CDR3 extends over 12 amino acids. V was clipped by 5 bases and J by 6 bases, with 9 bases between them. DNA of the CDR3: TGTGCCAGCAGATTGAGGGGCAATGAGCAGTTCTTC. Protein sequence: CASRLRGNEQFF.

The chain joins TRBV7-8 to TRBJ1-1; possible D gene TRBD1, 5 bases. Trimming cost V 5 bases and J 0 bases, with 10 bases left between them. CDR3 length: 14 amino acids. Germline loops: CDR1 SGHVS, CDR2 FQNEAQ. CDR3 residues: CASSLGAMNTEAFF. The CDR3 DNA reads TGTGCCAGCAGCCTAGGGGCCATGAACACTGAAGCTTTCTTT.

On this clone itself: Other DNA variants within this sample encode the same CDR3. In nucleotides, the CDR3 is TGCGCCAGCAGCTCTGGACAGGTCTATGGCTACACCTTC. Encoded protein: CASSSGQVYGYTF. V usage is TRBV5-1 and J usage is TRBJ1-2; 7 nucleotides line up with TRBD1. Germline CDR1 and CDR2: SGHRS and YFSETQ. With 3 bases clipped from V and 4 bases from J, the junction kept 3 bases outside the gene matches. The CDR3 has 13 amino acids.

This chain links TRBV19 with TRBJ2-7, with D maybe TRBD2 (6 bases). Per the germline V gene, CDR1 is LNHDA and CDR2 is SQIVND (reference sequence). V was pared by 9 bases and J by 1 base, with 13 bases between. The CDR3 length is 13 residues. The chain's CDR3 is CASGTGRSYEQYF. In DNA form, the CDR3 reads TGTGCCAGCGGGACCGGGAGATCCTACGAGCAGTACTTC.

The CDR3 DNA sequence: TGCGCCAGCAGCGCCCGAACAGGGGATGGCCACGAGCAGTACTTC. It encodes CASSARTGDGHEQYF. This rearrangement joins TRBV5-1 to TRBJ2-7, with 7 positions matching TRBD1. The CDR3 covers 15 residues. J gave up 5 bases and V 4 bases, and 12 bases lay outside the gene matches. Germline CDR1 SGHRS, CDR2 YFSETQ.

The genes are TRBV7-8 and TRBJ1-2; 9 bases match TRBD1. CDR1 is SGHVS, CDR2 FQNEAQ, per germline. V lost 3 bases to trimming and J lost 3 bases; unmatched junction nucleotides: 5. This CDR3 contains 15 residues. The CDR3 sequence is CASSFDRGGHYGYTF. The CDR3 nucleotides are TGTGCCAGCAGCTTCGACAGGGGGGGCCACTATGGCTACACCTTC. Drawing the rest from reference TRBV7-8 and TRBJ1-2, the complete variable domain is GAGVSQSPRYKVAKRGQDVALRCDPISGHVSLFWYQQALGQGPEFLTYFQNEAQLDKSGLPSDRFFAERPEGSVSTLKIQRTQQEDSAVYLCASSFDRGGHYGYTFGSGTRLTVV.

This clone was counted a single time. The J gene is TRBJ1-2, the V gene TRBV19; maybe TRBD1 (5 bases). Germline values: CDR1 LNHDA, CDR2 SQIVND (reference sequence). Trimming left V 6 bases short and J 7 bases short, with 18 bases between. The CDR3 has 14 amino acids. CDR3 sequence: CASRGRRGGLGYTF. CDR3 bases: TGTGCCAGTAGAGGACGGCGCGGGGGTCTTGGCTACACCTTC.

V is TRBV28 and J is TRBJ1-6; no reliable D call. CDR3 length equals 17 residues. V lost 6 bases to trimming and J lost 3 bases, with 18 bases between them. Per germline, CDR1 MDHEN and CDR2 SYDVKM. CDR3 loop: CASRGRGRVNYNSPLHF. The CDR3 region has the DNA TGTGCCAGCAGGGGCCGCGGGAGGGTTAACTATAATTCACCCCTCCACTTT. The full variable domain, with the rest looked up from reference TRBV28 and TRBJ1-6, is DVKVTQSSRYLVKRTGEKVFLECVQDMDHENMFWYRQDPGLGLRLIYFSYDVKMKEKGDIPEGYSVSREKKERFSLILESASTNQTSMYLCASRGRGRVNYNSPLHFGNGTRLTVT.

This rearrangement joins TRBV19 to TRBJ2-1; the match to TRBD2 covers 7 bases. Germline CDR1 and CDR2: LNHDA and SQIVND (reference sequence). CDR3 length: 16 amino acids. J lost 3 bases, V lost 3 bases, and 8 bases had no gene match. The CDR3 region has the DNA TGTGCCAGTAGTATCCTTTTGGGAGGGTTCTACAATGAGCAGTTCTTC. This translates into CASSILLGGFYNEQFF.

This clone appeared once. CDR3: CASSSPVGTGFYYGYTF. For the CDR3, the DNA is TGTGCCAGCAGTTCACCCGTCGGGACAGGGTTTTACTATGGCTACACCTTC. This chain links TRBV28 with TRBJ1-2; 9 bases agree with TRBD1. Per germline, CDR1 MDHEN and CDR2 SYDVKM. CDR3 length: 17 residues. The trim removed 4 bases at V and 3 bases at J, leaving 12 bases unmatched.

The CDR3 DNA reads as TGCAGTGCTAGTTCGGCCGGGACAGGGGGCGTCCCGAGCAATCAGCCCCAGCATTTT. The encoded protein is CSASSAGTGGVPSNQPQHF. The J gene is TRBJ1-5, the V gene TRBV20-1, with 12 bases identical to TRBD1. Per germline, CDR1 DFQATT and CDR2 SNEGSKA (reference sequence). This CDR3 contains 19 residues. V dropped 3 bases and J dropped 1; count of bases not matched to a gene: 13.